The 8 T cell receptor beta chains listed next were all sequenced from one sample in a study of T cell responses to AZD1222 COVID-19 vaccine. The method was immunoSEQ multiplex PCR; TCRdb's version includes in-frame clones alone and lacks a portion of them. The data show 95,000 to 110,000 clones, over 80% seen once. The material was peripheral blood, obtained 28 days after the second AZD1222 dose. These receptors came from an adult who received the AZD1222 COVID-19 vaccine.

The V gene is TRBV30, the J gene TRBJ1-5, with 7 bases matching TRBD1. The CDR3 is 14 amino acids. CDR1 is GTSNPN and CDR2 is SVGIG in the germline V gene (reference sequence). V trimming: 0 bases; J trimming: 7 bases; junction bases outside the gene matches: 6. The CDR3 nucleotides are TGTGCCTGGAGTGTACGGGGAGGGGGCCAGCCCCAGCATTTT. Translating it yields CAWSVRGGGQPQHF.

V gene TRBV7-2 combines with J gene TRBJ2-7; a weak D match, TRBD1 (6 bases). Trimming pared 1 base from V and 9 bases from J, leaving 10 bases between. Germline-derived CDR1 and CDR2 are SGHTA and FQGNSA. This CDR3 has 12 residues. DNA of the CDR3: TGTGCCAGCAGCTTAGACTGGGGGCCGCAGTACTTC. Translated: CASSLDWGPQYF.

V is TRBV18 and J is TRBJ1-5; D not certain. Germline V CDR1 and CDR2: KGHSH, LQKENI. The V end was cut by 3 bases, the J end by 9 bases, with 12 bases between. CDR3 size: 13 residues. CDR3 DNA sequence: TGTGCCAGCTCACCTACCACTGTAGGGCCCCAGCATTTT. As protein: CASSPTTVGPQHF.

The DNA of the CDR3 is TGTGCCAGCAGCCCCCGGACTAGCGGGAGGATTTATGGAAACATTCAGTACTTC. Its protein is CASSPRTSGRIYGNIQYF. This sequence joins TRBV11-2 and TRBJ2-4; 14 bases are shared with TRBD2. V lost 5 bases, J lost 6 bases, and 12 bases stayed unmatched. This CDR3 spans 18 amino acids. Looked up from germline, CDR1 is SGHAT and CDR2 is FQNNGV.

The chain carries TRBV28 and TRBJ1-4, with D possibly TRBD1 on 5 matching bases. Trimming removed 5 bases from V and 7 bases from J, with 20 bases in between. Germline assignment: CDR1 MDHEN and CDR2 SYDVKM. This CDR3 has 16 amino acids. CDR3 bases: TGTGCCAGCAGTCCCTCCCTCGGGACGGGGCGTGAAAAACTGTTTTTT. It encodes CASSPSLGTGREKLFF. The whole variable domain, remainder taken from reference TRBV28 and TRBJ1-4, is DVKVTQSSRYLVKRTGEKVFLECVQDMDHENMFWYRQDPGLGLRLIYFSYDVKMKEKGDIPEGYSVSREKKERFSLILESASTNQTSMYLCASSPSLGTGREKLFFGSGTQLSVL.

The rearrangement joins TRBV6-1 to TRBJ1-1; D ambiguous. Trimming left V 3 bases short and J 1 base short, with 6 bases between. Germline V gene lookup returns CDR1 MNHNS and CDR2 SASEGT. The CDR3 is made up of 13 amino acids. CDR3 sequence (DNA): TGTGCCAGCAGTGACCGCAGGAACACTGAAGCTTTCTTT. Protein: CASSDRRNTEAFF.

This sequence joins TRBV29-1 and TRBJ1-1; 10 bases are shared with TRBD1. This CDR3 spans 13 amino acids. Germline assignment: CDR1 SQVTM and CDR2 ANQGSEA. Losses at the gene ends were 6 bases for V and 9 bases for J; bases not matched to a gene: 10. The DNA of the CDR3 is TGCAGCGTAGCCCTTCGACAGGGGGCTAAAGCTTTCTTT. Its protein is CSVALRQGAKAFF.

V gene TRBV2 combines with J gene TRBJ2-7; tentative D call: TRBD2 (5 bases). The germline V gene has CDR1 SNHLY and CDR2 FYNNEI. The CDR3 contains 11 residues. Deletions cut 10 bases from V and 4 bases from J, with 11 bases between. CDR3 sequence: CAIRTGYEQYF. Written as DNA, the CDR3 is TGTGCCATCCGAACGGGGTACGAGCAGTACTTC. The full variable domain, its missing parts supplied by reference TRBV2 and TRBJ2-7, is EPEVTQTPSHQVTQMGQEVILRCVPISNHLYFYWYRQILGQKVEFLVSFYNNEISEKSEIFDDQFSVERPDGSNFTLKIRSTKLEDSAMYFCAIRTGYEQYFGPGTRLTVT.